These 5 T cell receptor beta chains were sequenced from one sample in a study of lymphopenia after photon versus proton radiotherapy. Clones were read by immunoSEQ multiplex PCR, and TCRdb kept only the in-frame ones, dropping some. Of 20,000 to 25,000 clones detected, around 90% appear once; the ten largest clones hold less than 9.5%. This specimen was peripheral blood, taken from a patient treated with proton-based radiotherapy. These receptors all come from a woman in her 70s with pancreatic cancer. Some clones in this sample may be carry-over from other donors' samples.

V usage is TRBV19 and J usage is TRBJ1-2, with 7 bases matching TRBD1. The CDR3 is made up of 13 amino acids. V shed 5 bases, J shed 7 bases, and the junction held 7 bases outside the gene matches. CDR1 is LNHDA and CDR2 is SQIVND in the germline V gene (reference sequence). DNA for the CDR3: TGTGCCAGTAGTGAACAGGGGATAGGTGGCTACACCTTC. Translating it yields CASSEQGIGGYTF.

The chain uses TRBV11-2 and TRBJ1-1, with 7 nucleotides matching TRBD1. The germline gives CDR1 SGHAT, CDR2 FQNNGV. The V segment lost 6 bases and the J segment 1 base; nucleotides outside the gene matches: 8. The CDR3 is made up of 15 amino acids. The CDR3 protein is CASSQGGAWNTEAFF. In nucleotides, the CDR3 is TGTGCCAGCAGTCAAGGGGGCGCGTGGAACACTGAAGCTTTCTTT. Variable domain in full (rest from reference TRBV11-2 and TRBJ1-1): EAGVAQSPRYKIIEKRQSVAFWCNPISGHATLYWYQQILGQGPKLLIQFQNNGVVDDSQLPKDRFSAERLKGVDSTLKIQPAKLEDSAVYLCASSQGGAWNTEAFFGQGTRLTVV.

V gene TRBV6-5 combines with J gene TRBJ2-3; no reliable D call. The V end lost 7 bases, the J end lost 7 bases, and 9 bases lay between the germline ends. In germline, CDR1 is MNHEY, CDR2 SVGAGI. The CDR3 has 11 amino acids. CDR3 in DNA: TGTGCCAGCACCTCGCGGAATACGCAGTATTTT. This gives the protein CASTSRNTQYF.

This sequence joins TRBV20-1 and TRBJ1-3; D gene uncertain. V lost 4 bases and J lost 6, with 7 bases in between. The CDR3 is made up of 11 amino acids. Germline CDR1 is DFQATT and CDR2 is SNEGSKA (reference sequence). The CDR3 bases are TGCAGTGCTACGAGAGAAAACACCATATATTTT. Protein: CSATRENTIYF.

This chain joins TRBV6-6 and TRBJ2-2; TRBD2 might be the D (5 bases). From germline, CDR1 is MNHNY and CDR2 SVGAGI (reference sequence). V dropped 5 bases and J dropped 5 bases, with 9 bases sitting between them. CDR3 length: 13 amino acids. The CDR3 spells CASSQRLTGELFF. Written as DNA, the CDR3 is TGTGCCAGCAGTCAACGACTAACCGGGGAGCTGTTTTTT.